The entry below describes one T cell receptor beta chain. Its antigen is unknown. These data come from a study of shared clonotypes between healthy human individuals. Study-level points and caveats: Clonotype sharing across several donors was observed for roughly 5% of naive CD4 clonotypes.

V was shortened by 5 bases and J by 7 bases, with 19 bases between the two germline ends. CDR1 is SGDLS and CDR2 is YYNGEE in the germline V gene. The CDR3 sequence is 15 residues long. TCRdb keeps only in-frame clones here, not all; method: immunoSEQ multiplex PCR. The repertoire holds millions of clones, with 80% to 95% as singletons. Sequencing was performed on naive CD4+ T cells from PBMCs. The subset is: CD45RA+ positively selected. The gene calls are TRBV9 and TRBJ2-1; a weak D match, TRBD2 (6 bases). The source of this sequence is a man aged 18 to 30 in good health. Some clones in this sample may be carry-over from other donors' samples. CDR3 protein: CASRTGASEVNEQFF. CDR3 sequence (DNA): TGTGCCAGCAGAACTGGGGCTAGCGAGGTGAATGAGCAGTTCTTC. The variable domain in full, with the rest retrieved from reference TRBV9 and TRBJ2-1, is DSGVTQTPKHLITATGQRVTLRCSPRSGDLSVYWYQQSLDQGLQFLIQYYNGEERAKGNILERFSAQQFPDLHSELNLSSLELGDSALYFCASRTGASEVNEQFFGPGTRLTVL.